The 23 T cell receptor beta chains below all came from one sample that was sequenced in a study of Graves' ophthalmopathy and Graves' hyperthyroidism. RNA served as the template for amplifying TCR beta CDR3 regions. An initial RT-PCR round employing HTBI primers preceded a second-round multiplex PCR. TCRdb used MiXCR to reprocess the multiplex PCR reads, holding one entry per CDR3 protein. The table records some 750,000 distinct CDR3 sequences, approximately 40% of them present only once. Sequenced: peripheral blood. The receptors were sampled from an adult man with Graves' ophthalmopathy.

This clonotype was observed many times. The chain carries TRBV6-5 and TRBJ1-5; unclear D gene. Per germline, CDR1 MNHEY and CDR2 SVGAGI. CDR3 size: 14 residues. V lost 5 bases and J 6 bases, leaving 14 bases between the germline ends. CDR3 bases: TGTGCCAGCAGTACACGGAGTCCGGGTCAGCCCCAGCATTTT. Protein product: CASSTRSPGQPQHF.

With respect to this clonotype: This sequence may be a read error, since a much larger clone differs from it by one base. V and J are TRBV20-1 and TRBJ2-5; D is possibly TRBD1 (5 bases). Germline CDR1 reads DFQATT; CDR2 reads SNEGSKA (reference sequence). The CDR3 has 13 amino acids. Here the CDR3 DNA reads TGCAGTGCCGACAGCAGGTCAGGCGAGACCCAGGACTTC. Protein: CSADSRSGETQDF.

V and J are TRBV20-1 and TRBJ2-1, with TRBD2 matching 10 bases. Germline-derived CDR1 and CDR2 are DFQATT and SNEGSKA (reference sequence). The CDR3 extends over 14 amino acids. V dropped 5 bases and J dropped 5; count of bases not matched to a gene: 6. The CDR3 DNA is TGCAGTGCTTGGACTAGCGGAGGGGACAATGAGCAGTTCTTC. Residues: CSAWTSGGDNEQFF.

The table lists this clonotype with many counts. The chain uses TRBV7-9 and TRBJ1-1, with 7 positions matching TRBD1. CDR1 is SEHNR and CDR2 is FQNEAQ in the germline V gene (reference sequence). The CDR3 is made up of 13 amino acids. V trimming: 1 base; J trimming: 4 bases; junction bases outside the gene matches: 0. The CDR3 bases are TGTGCCAGCAGCTTAGGACAGGGCACTGAAGCTTTCTTT. This translates into CASSLGQGTEAFF.

Here the CDR3 reads CASSLNQGTNEKLFF. CDR3 DNA sequence: TGTGCCAGCAGCTTAAACCAGGGTACTAATGAAAAACTGTTTTTT. The chain recombines TRBV7-6 with TRBJ1-4; tentative D call: TRBD1 (5 bases). CDR1 SGHVS and CDR2 FNYEAQ come from the germline V gene. Trimming removed 2 bases at V and 2 bases at J, with 9 bases between. This CDR3 contains 15 residues.

This clonotype was seen only a few times. This chain links TRBV20-1 with TRBJ1-5; 9 positions match TRBD1. J gave up 4 bases and V 5 bases, and 6 bases lay outside the gene matches. The CDR3 loop spans 14 amino acids. CDR1 and CDR2 (germline): DFQATT, SNEGSKA (reference sequence). The CDR3 sequence is CSAEQGAPNQPQHF. As DNA, the CDR3 is TGCAGTGCTGAACAGGGGGCTCCGAATCAGCCCCAGCATTTT.

This clonotype was seen more than once but under ten times. The V and J genes are TRBV20-1 and TRBJ2-2; 7 bases match TRBD2. Germline-derived CDR1 and CDR2 are DFQATT and SNEGSKA (reference sequence). V gave up 0 bases and J gave up 3 bases; unmatched junction bases: 7. The CDR3 contains 16 residues. CDR3 coding DNA: TGCAGTGCTAGAGATTTCAGCGGGACGGACACCGGGGAGCTGTTTTTT. It yields the protein CSARDFSGTDTGELFF.

This clonotype was found many times. The rearrangement links TRBV10-3 to TRBJ2-5; D gene ambiguous. This CDR3 contains 11 residues. V lost 8 bases and J lost 5, with 9 bases in between. CDR1 and CDR2 from the germline V gene are ENHRY and SYGVKD. The CDR3, as DNA: TGTGCCATCGGTAGTGAGGAGACCCAGTACTTC. As protein: CAIGSEETQYF.

The chain uses TRBV6-5 and TRBJ1-4; D call uncertain. The CDR3 consists of 13 residues. CDR1 is MNHEY, CDR2 SVGAGI, per germline. Trimming cost V 2 bases and J 11 bases, with 12 bases left between them. The DNA of the CDR3 is TGTGCCAGCAGTTACGGGCAGTTGCAGAAACTGTTTTTT. Amino acid sequence: CASSYGQLQKLFF.

Concerning this clonotype: A read error may account for a junction end that differs from germline. The J gene is TRBJ1-1, the V gene TRBV6-1; D is uncertain. Germline values: CDR1 MNHNS, CDR2 SASEGT. The CDR3 length is 13 residues. This chain's CDR3 is CASSATGNTEAYF. As DNA, the CDR3 is TGTGCCAGCAGCGCCACCGGGAACACTGAAGCTTACTTT.

The chain combines TRBV11-2 with TRBJ1-3; D is ambiguous. With 3 bases removed from V and 5 bases from J, the gap between germline ends came to 17 bases. The CDR3 has 16 residues. Per germline, CDR1 SGHAT and CDR2 FQNNGV. CDR3 protein: CASSFSSEGTRNTIYF. CDR3 DNA sequence: TGTGCCAGCAGCTTTTCGTCCGAAGGAACAAGAAACACCATATATTTT.

This chain connects TRBV29-1 to TRBJ1-1, with TRBD1 matching 8 bases. With 8 bases clipped from V and 3 bases from J, the junction kept 8 bases outside the gene matches. Germline-derived CDR1 and CDR2 are SQVTM and ANQGSEA. The CDR3 is made up of 13 amino acids. CDR3 loop: CSRGQVMDTEAFF. The CDR3 coding sequence is TGCAGCAGGGGACAGGTCATGGACACTGAAGCTTTCTTT.

This clonotype has at least ten counts. The chain joins TRBV10-3 to TRBJ2-7; D is undetermined. V was clipped by 4 bases and J by 6 bases, with 7 bases between them. The CDR3 sequence is 11 residues long. Germline loops: CDR1 ENHRY, CDR2 SYGVKD. CDR3 coding DNA: TGTGCCATCAGTGTGTCAGGCGAGCAGTACTTC. Residues: CAISVSGEQYF.

Comment on this clonotype: A clone one base away is much larger, so this may be a read error. Likely a read error: the CDR3 ends without its conserved phenylalanine or tryptophan. The rearrangement links TRBV4-2 to TRBJ1-1; D gene ambiguous. Germline lookup yields CDR1 LGHNA and CDR2 YNFKEQ. This CDR3 has 14 amino acids. V lost 0 bases and J 5 bases, leaving 10 bases between the germline ends. The CDR3 here is CASSQDRMVTEAFS. The CDR3 bases are TGTGCCAGCAGCCAAGATCGTATGGTGACTGAAGCTTTCTCT.

The genes are TRBV25-1 and TRBJ2-7; D is perhaps TRBD1 or TRBD2 (5 bases each). The CDR3 is 14 amino acids. Germline CDR1 reads MGHDK; CDR2 reads SYGVNS. The germline V and J ends were trimmed by 6 bases and 7 bases, with 19 bases remaining between them. The CDR3 coding sequence is TGTGCCAGCAGCTTAGGAGCCGGGGCCGGGGAGCAGTACTTC. Translated: CASSLGAGAGEQYF.

Of note for this clonotype: Sequence at one end of the junction differs from germline and may be a read error. The V gene is TRBV19, the J gene TRBJ1-5; D possibly corresponds to TRBD1 (6 bases). The CDR3 loop spans 14 amino acids. Germline CDR1 reads LNHDA; CDR2 reads SQIVND (reference sequence). The CDR3: CASSTGVSNQPRHF. Here the CDR3 DNA reads TGTGCCAGTAGTACAGGGGTAAGCAATCAGCCCCGGCATTTT. The variable domain in full, with the rest retrieved from reference TRBV19 and TRBJ1-5, is DGGITQSPKYLFRKEGQNVTLSCEQNLNHDAMYWYRQDPGQGLRLIYYSQIVNDFQKGDIAEGYSVSREKKESFPLTVTSAQKNPTAFYLCASSTGVSNQPRHFGDGTRLSIL.

This clonotype was seen a single time. A junction end diverges from the germline sequence, so it may reflect a read error. This chain connects TRBV7-2 to TRBJ1-2, with a tentative D call TRBD1 (5 bases). The length of the CDR3 is 13 residues. The V gene's germline CDR1 is SGHTA and CDR2 FQGNSA. The CDR3 is CASSPSSGDSFAF. CDR3 bases: TGTGCCAGCAGCCCCTCATCGGGGGACTCCTTTGCCTTC.

V gene TRBV15 combines with J gene TRBJ1-5, with TRBD1 identical over 7 bases. Germline CDR1 is LNHNV and CDR2 is YYDKDF (reference sequence). V lost 7 bases and J lost 11; bases outside the gene matches: 11. The CDR3 extends over 13 amino acids. The CDR3, as DNA: TGTGCCACCACGACAGGGAGGGAAGAGACCCAGCATTTT. Translating gives CATTTGREETQHF.

Remarks on this clonotype: A much bigger clone sits one base away, suggesting this may be a read error. The V call is TRBV7-3, the J call TRBJ2-7, with 10 bases lining up with TRBD2. The CDR3 sequence is 15 residues long. Germline V gives CDR1 SGHTA, CDR2 FQGTGA. J was trimmed by 3 bases and V by 4 bases; bases with no gene match: 6. The DNA of the CDR3 is TGTGCCAGCAGCTCAAGGACTAGCGGATTCTACGAGCAGTACTTC. This encodes CASSSRTSGFYEQYF. The full variable domain, its missing parts supplied by reference TRBV7-3 and TRBJ2-7, is GAGVSQTPSNKVTEKGKYVELRCDPISGHTALYWYRQSLGQGPEFLIYFQGTGAADDSGLPNDRFFAVRPEGSVSTLKIQRTERGDSAVYLCASSSRTSGFYEQYFGPGTRLTVT.

The sample holds a few counts of this clonotype. A much larger clone differs from this one at a single base, so this may be a read error. V gene TRBV6-6 combines with J gene TRBJ1-1, with D hard to call. This CDR3 has 12 amino acids. The germline V gene encodes CDR1 MNHNY and CDR2 SVGAGI (reference sequence). Trimming cost V 6 bases and J 5 bases, with 10 bases left between them. CDR3: CASSIWGTEAFF. CDR3 DNA sequence: TGTGCCAGCAGCATCTGGGGAACTGAAGCTTTCTTT.

In its sample, this clonotype was seen many times. The V and J genes are TRBV7-3 and TRBJ2-2; 12 bases fit TRBD2. Germline trimming cut 1 base from V and 5 bases from J; bases unmatched to any gene: 8. This CDR3 has 18 amino acids. Germline V gene sequence: CDR1 SGHTA, CDR2 FQGTGA. CDR3 in amino acids: CASSLMPLAGGPTGELFF. The CDR3 DNA sequence: TGTGCCAGCAGCTTAATGCCGCTAGCGGGAGGGCCAACCGGGGAGCTGTTTTTT.

CDR3 sequence: CASSPRPQGGTEAFF. The CDR3, as DNA: TGTGCCAGCAGCCCCCGCCCCCAGGGTGGGACTGAAGCTTTCTTT. The chain carries TRBV6-1 and TRBJ1-1, with D maybe TRBD1 (5 bases). CDR1 and CDR2 from the germline V gene are MNHNS and SASEGT. Trimming shortened V by 6 bases and J by 5 bases, and 19 bases separated the two germline ends. The CDR3 length is 15 residues.

This clonotype was observed a few times. The V and J genes are TRBV11-2 and TRBJ1-1; D uncertain. The germline gives CDR1 SGHAT, CDR2 FQNNGV. The CDR3 length is 13 residues. V dropped 6 bases and J dropped 3 bases, with 11 bases sitting between them. CDR3 sequence (DNA): TGTGCCAGCAGAGTTCCCGAGTACACTGAAGCTTTCTTT. Translating gives CASRVPEYTEAFF. Filled out from reference TRBV11-2 and TRBJ1-1, the complete variable domain reads EAGVAQSPRYKIIEKRQSVAFWCNPISGHATLYWYQQILGQGPKLLIQFQNNGVVDDSQLPKDRFSAERLKGVDSTLKIQPAKLEDSAVYLCASRVPEYTEAFFGQGTRLTVV.